Reported below is one TCR beta chain. Its antigen is not known. CDR1 is MDHEN, CDR2 SYDVKM, per germline. With 8 bases clipped from V and 4 bases from J, the junction kept 7 bases outside the gene matches. The CDR3 sequence is 13 residues long. The data belong to a study of cytomegalovirus exposure and HLA in healthy donors. Overall study: Unique TCRs from HLA-typed donors, about 78 million of them, were held in an early data release. Findings and caveats of the study: TCR beta chains numbering under 200 were designated cytomegalovirus-associated. TCR beta V- and J-gene trimming, according to a later analysis, was linked to a missense DCLRE1C variant.

The study ran its PCR with 60 Vbeta and 13 Jbeta primers. Profiling relied on immunoSEQ multiplex PCR, and the TCRdb table lists in-frame clones only, not all of them. This sample carries about 130,000 clones, around three quarters of them seen once, and the ten largest clones take about 4.9%. Sequenced input: PBMCs. The TCR comes from a man aged 30 to 39 in good health. The chain carries TRBV28 and TRBJ2-7, with TRBD2 identical over 8 bases. CDR3 region: CASVSGTRYEQYF. In nucleotides, the CDR3 is TGTGCCAGCGTCTCGGGGACTAGATACGAGCAGTACTTC.